This T cell receptor (beta chain) was documented in a study of blood T cell repertoires in COVID-19. The CDR3 consists of 14 residues. Germline values: CDR1 SGHRS, CDR2 YFSETQ. V lost 4 bases and J lost 3; bases outside the gene matches: 4. Original analysis: Quantification of nucleated cells was approximated via reference gene primer amplification. Profiled with immunoSEQ multiplex PCR; TCRdb holds only in-frame clones, not every one. V and J calls and clone size follow that table, whereas D and trimming were derived from the DNA. The data show tens of thousands of clones, with roughly 92% seen just once and around 2.6% held by the top ten.

Sequencing was performed on peripheral blood. The receptor was isolated from a man aged 70 or older with active COVID-19. The genes are TRBV5-1 and TRBJ1-3; TRBD1 agrees at 7 bases. The CDR3 is CASSAQGSGNTIYF. The CDR3 nucleotides are TGCGCCAGCAGCGCACAGGGGAGTGGAAACACCATATATTTT.